This T cell receptor beta chain was captured by sequencing in a study of blood T cell repertoires in COVID-19. Study information: There were acute and convalescent COVID-19 samples, and they came from the United States, Italy and Spain. Sample material is recorded as cDNA or gDNA derived from T cells, B-cell-depleted T cells, or PBMCs.

Trimming took off 2 bases at V and 5 bases at J, with 13 bases between the two ends. This CDR3 is built from 14 residues. Germline CDR1 is SEHNR and CDR2 is FQNEAQ (reference sequence). As handled by the study authors: Nucleated cell counts were estimated from reference gene primer amplification. Clones were sequenced by immunoSEQ multiplex PCR, and TCRdb holds only the in-frame ones, with some missing. The D gene and trimming were derived from the DNA, and the V and J assignments and clone size from that table. This sample carries some 290,000 clones, roughly 90% of them seen once, and the ten largest clones take 2.2%.

Sequencing was carried out using peripheral blood. The clonotype originates from a woman between 45 and 65 years old who had recovered from COVID-19. This sequence joins TRBV7-9 and TRBJ2-7, with D possibly being TRBD2 (5 bases). For the CDR3, the DNA is TGTGCCAGCAGCTTACCTGGGAGCACCGACGAGCAGTACTTC. This encodes CASSLPGSTDEQYF. Full variable domain (outside the CDR3, taken from reference TRBV7-9 and TRBJ2-7): DTGVSQNPRHKITKRGQNVTFRCDPISEHNRLYWYRQTLGQGPEFLTYFQNEAQLEKSRLLSDRFSAERPKGSFSTLEIQRTEQGDSAMYLCASSLPGSTDEQYFGPGTRLTVT.